Presented here are 15 T cell receptor beta chains from one specimen sequenced in a study of T cells in Graves' hyperthyroidism and ophthalmopathy. RNA transcripts provided the source from which TCR beta CDR3 regions were amplified. Initially, a first-round RT-PCR of the TCR CDR3 employed the HTBI primer set. Using its own MiXCR run on the multiplex PCR reads, TCRdb lists one record per CDR3 protein. The data hold hundreds of thousands of distinct CDR3 sequences, with roughly a sixth observed a single time. Sequences were obtained from blood. The receptors originated from a woman aged 40 to 49 with Graves' ophthalmopathy.

This clonotype was observed a handful of times. The CDR3 region is CASSSPQRGTGEAFF. CDR3 coding DNA: TGTGCCAGCAGTTCCCCCCAAAGGGGAACAGGTGAAGCTTTCTTT. This chain joins TRBV27 and TRBJ1-1; weak D call: TRBD1 (5 bases). CDR3 length: 15 amino acids. V was cut by 4 bases and J by 7 bases, with 19 bases left in between. Germline V gene lookup returns CDR1 MNHEY and CDR2 SMNVEV (reference sequence).

In this sample, this clonotype turned up many times. This chain links TRBV2 with TRBJ2-3; 10 bases are shared with TRBD2. There are 15 residues in the CDR3. Germline CDR1 is SNHLY and CDR2 is FYNNEI. The J segment lost 1 base and the V segment lost 8 bases, leaving 6 bases of the junction unmatched. Written as DNA, the CDR3 is TGTGCCAGCGCCCTAGCGGGAGCGGGCACAGATACGCAGTATTTT. It specifies CASALAGAGTDTQYF.

There are a few counts of this clonotype. The chain combines TRBV14 with TRBJ2-4; D assignment may be TRBD1 or TRBD2 (5 bases each). The CDR3 is made up of 16 amino acids. Trimming removed 2 bases at V and 3 bases at J, with 14 bases between. Germline V gene lookup returns CDR1 SGHDN and CDR2 FVKESK. The CDR3 region is CASSQSEGAGKNIQYF. In DNA, the CDR3 is TGTGCCAGCAGCCAATCGGAAGGGGCGGGCAAAAACATTCAGTACTTC. Supplemented by reference TRBV14 and TRBJ2-4, the full variable domain reads EAGVTQFPSHSVIEKGQTVTLRCDPISGHDNLYWYRRVMGKEIKFLLHFVKESKQDESGMPNNRFLAERTGGTYSTLKVQPAELEDSGVYFCASSQSEGAGKNIQYFGAGTRLSVL.

This clonotype has ten or more counts. V is TRBV13 and J is TRBJ1-1, with TRBD1 identical over 9 bases. This CDR3 has 17 residues. CDR1 and CDR2 from the germline V gene are PRHDT and FYEKMQ (reference sequence). V lost 3 bases and J lost 1; bases outside the gene matches: 9. The CDR3 protein is CASSLNRDRVSNTEAFF. The CDR3 DNA reads as TGTGCCAGCAGCTTGAACCGGGACAGGGTATCGAACACTGAAGCTTTCTTT.

This clonotype was counted ten times or more. The chain carries TRBV20-1 and TRBJ2-1, with 11 nucleotides matching TRBD2. The germline CDR1 and CDR2 sequences are DFQATT and SNEGSKA (reference sequence). The CDR3 consists of 16 residues. V shed 1 base and J 4 bases; nucleotides not matched to a gene: 6. The DNA of the CDR3 is TGCAGTGCTAGAGTCTCACTAGCGGGAGAGTACAATGAGCAGTTCTTC. It specifies CSARVSLAGEYNEQFF.

This clonotype was seen more than once but under ten times. This may be a read error: a much more frequent sequence differs by one nucleotide. The chain couples TRBV2 to TRBJ2-3; D might be TRBD1 or TRBD2, each matching 5 bases. This CDR3 is 15 amino acids long. V was clipped by 6 bases and J by 4 bases, with 17 bases between them. Per germline, CDR1 SNHLY and CDR2 FYNNEI. The CDR3 region has the DNA TGTGCCAGCAGCATGCAGGGAGTTGGGGCAGATACGCAGTATTTT. Translated: CASSMQGVGADTQYF.

V gene TRBV7-3 combines with J gene TRBJ2-7; D is ambiguous. Germline assignment: CDR1 SGHTA and CDR2 FQGTGA. There are 14 residues in the CDR3. V lost 6 bases and J 5 bases, leaving 17 bases between the germline ends. CDR3 sequence (DNA): TGTGCCAGCAGACCAACTGATTTTCGAGACGAGCAGTACTTC. It yields the protein CASRPTDFRDEQYF.

The rearrangement uses TRBV15 and TRBJ2-4, with D hard to call. Trimming cost V 1 base and J 4 bases, with 17 bases left between them. CDR3 size: 17 residues. Germline-derived CDR1 and CDR2 are LNHNV and YYDKDF (reference sequence). The DNA of the CDR3 is TGTGCCACCAGCAGAGGGATGGGTTCTGACCTAAAAAACATTCAGTACTTC. Translation: CATSRGMGSDLKNIQYF.

The chain carries TRBV6-1 and TRBJ2-7; the D is unclear. The CDR3 has 16 residues. Germline CDR1 is MNHNS and CDR2 is SASEGT. The V gene lost 8 bases and the J gene lost 2 bases, with 22 bases spanning the gap. The CDR3 DNA sequence: TGTGCCAGCGGCCGACTCCGCAGGCAGCGCGCCTACGAGCAGTACTTC. Amino acid sequence: CASGRLRRQRAYEQYF.

The chain joins TRBV6-5 to TRBJ2-5, with TRBD1 identical over 7 bases. The CDR3 contains 16 residues. V was clipped by 4 bases and J by 5 bases; unmatched bases: 13. Germline loops: CDR1 MNHEY, CDR2 SVGAGI. The CDR3 reads CASSFPPQGVRETQYF. CDR3 nucleotides: TGTGCCAGCAGTTTCCCCCCCCAGGGGGTTAGGGAGACCCAGTACTTC.

The chain recombines TRBV2 with TRBJ2-6; D not certain. The CDR3 length is 14 residues. The V end was cut by 6 bases, the J end by 3 bases, with 9 bases between. Germline V gives CDR1 SNHLY, CDR2 FYNNEI. The CDR3 DNA reads as TGTGCCAGCAGGTTCAGTGGTGGGGCCAACGTCCTGACTTTC. Protein sequence: CASRFSGGANVLTF.

In the case of this clonotype: This sequence may be a read error, since a much larger clone differs from it by one base. For the CDR3, the DNA is TGTGCCAGCAGCCCAACCTCCTACGGGACAGTGGGTGGAAACACCATATATTTT. It translates to CASSPTSYGTVGGNTIYF. The V gene is TRBV3-1, the J gene TRBJ1-3; 7 nucleotides agree with TRBD1. Per germline, CDR1 LGHDT and CDR2 YNNKEL (reference sequence). V was clipped by 4 bases and J by 3 bases; unmatched bases: 15. The CDR3 length is 18 residues. The entire variable domain, with the rest obtained from reference TRBV3-1 and TRBJ1-3, is as follows: DTAVSQTPKYLVTQMGNDKSIKCEQNLGHDTMYWYKQDSKKFLKIMFSYNNKELIINETVPNRFSPKSPDKAHLNLHINSLELGDSAVYFCASSPTSYGTVGGNTIYFGEGSWLTVV.

This clonotype occurred many times. This rearrangement joins TRBV9 to TRBJ1-1; D may be TRBD1 (5 bases). CDR3 length: 18 amino acids. V lost 0 bases to trimming and J lost 7 bases, with 25 bases between them. Germline-derived CDR1 and CDR2 are SGDLS and YYNGEE. The CDR3 bases are TGTGCCAGCAGCGTAGAGGTCATGATGGGCCCGGGGGGGAATGAAGCTTTCTTT. Translation: CASSVEVMMGPGGNEAFF.

This clonotype was observed at least ten times. This rearrangement joins TRBV3-1 to TRBJ1-1; a possible D gene is TRBD1 (6 bases). Germline lookup yields CDR1 LGHDT and CDR2 YNNKEL (reference sequence). V lost 4 bases to trimming and J lost 6 bases, with 12 bases between them. The CDR3 length is 13 residues. The CDR3 DNA reads as TGTGCCAGCAGCCGTAGGGGGGAGGCTGAAGCTTTCTTT. Its translation is CASSRRGEAEAFF.

This clonotype came up a few times. The chain joins TRBV9 to TRBJ2-3; the match to TRBD2 covers 11 bases. The V gene end was trimmed by 1 base and the J gene end by 5 bases; junction bases not matched to a gene: 3. The CDR3 contains 15 residues. Germline values: CDR1 SGDLS, CDR2 YYNGEE. In DNA, the CDR3 is TGTGCCAGCAGCGTAAGGCTAGCGGGAGGAGATACGCAGTATTTT. Its translation: CASSVRLAGGDTQYF.